This T cell receptor (beta chain) stems from a study of cytomegalovirus exposure and HLA in healthy donors (dated by TCRdb to about 2017). Study-wide context: An earlier analysis of approximately 640 of the donors reported more than 250 Gb of sequence data and about 100 million unique TCR beta sequences from 150 million to 200 million T cells. Four or five DR-DQ haplotypes were treated as single units for association and clustering because of strong linkage in the cohort. Among about 370 genotyped donors of the cohort, an average of approximately 220,000 unique TCR beta nucleotide sequences was sequenced per donor, of which 15% to 20% were non-productive. HLA typing covered class I and class II loci at four-digit resolution. To study patterns of TCR occurrence, a later analysis re-analyzed previously published TCR beta repertoires from around 700 donors and added high-resolution HLA genotyping. Donor age, sex, ethnicity and CMV serostatus were collected together with the repertoire data. All discovery cohort repertoires had been generated using a single sequencing platform. To predict cytomegalovirus infection status, the study combined high-throughput TCR immunosequencing, statistical association of individual TCRs with disease status, and machine learning. The genetic ancestry cluster associated with self-reported Caucasian donors included over 65% of the 350 to 500 genotyped donors. Rather than using new phenotypic data, the later analysis identified candidate immune exposures from TCR beta sequences and from how often those sequences occurred across donors. In a later genetic analysis, genome-wide SNP genotypes for about three fifths of the roughly 670 donors were used, and that subset was treated as a discovery cohort. An early release covering roughly 640 HLA-typed donors comprised approximately 290 gigabases of sequencing data and roughly 85 million unique TCR sequences. Along with the approximately 650-subject first cohort, a separate validation cohort of over a hundred different subjects was used. The study used immunosequencing to profile the T cell repertoires of approximately 690 subjects and linked those repertoires to cytomegalovirus serostatus. The study aimed to test whether signatures of past pathogen exposure could be identified by cataloging public T cell receptors. To decide whether each TCR beta V gene segment behaved as functional or pseudogenic, an earlier analysis of 587 of the donors relied on high-throughput TCR beta sequencing. The number of typed donors differed by locus: 629-630 for A, B, C, DRB1 and DQB1; some 500 for DQA1; around 610 for DPA1; and some 450 for DPB1. Study-wide findings and limitations: In a later analysis, most CMV-associated TCR beta chains were found to appear HLA-restricted, with HLA associations seemingly driven largely by CMV exposure. In an earlier analysis of approximately 590 of the donors, most TCR beta V segments appeared in productive rearrangements about 87% or about 30% of the time, broadly matching IMGT annotations. In vitro tests confirmed that three of the cytomegalovirus-associated TCR beta chains recognize cytomegalovirus antigens. In a later genetic analysis, a missense DCLRE1C variant was associated with V-gene and J-gene trimming of TCR beta chains, and the association was replicated in an independent cohort. The earlier analysis of fewer than 750 of the donors excluded over 15 rarely observed V segments, including chromosome 9 orphons, because counts were too low. CMV serostatus was the only immune exposure information available for the cohort. Roughly uniform sequencing depth across donors was assumed in presence/absence analyses, although this assumption may not hold. Because some donors lacked HLA typing at each locus, the association tests relied only on the typed subset. A further reported finding was that TCR beta sequences accurately predicted the HLA-A and HLA-B alleles for most subjects in the first cohort. At a false discovery rate of 0.05, a later analysis linked 16,000 or so TCR beta sequences to specific HLA alleles. This cohort had only TCR beta chains sequenced, and the lack of alpha or paired-chain data limited which features could be detected. The classifier was reported to diagnose cytomegalovirus status with high specificity and sensitivity in both the original cohort and the validation cohort. Correlated functional status among segregating V segments might reflect linkage disequilibrium, but an unknown experimental factor could not be ruled out. A later analysis found that TCR association rates varied across HLA loci, with DRB1 alleles showing the most associated TCRs and HLA-C alleles the fewest. A later genetic analysis reported fewer N-insertions in productive TCRs among donors in an Asian-associated ancestry cluster than the roughly 620-donor mean. The sequencing pipeline was judged likely to have produced a cluster of highly shared sequence variants as a technical artifact. Assigning TCR associations to individual alleles was difficult when HLA alleles, especially DR and DQ, strongly co-occurred. Several of the top co-occurrence clusters appeared to be linked to parvovirus B19, influenza, CMV and Epstein-Barr virus, according to a later analysis. Across donors, most TCR sequences were observed very rarely, whereas some public TCRs were present in many individuals. In the study, around 150 TCR beta chains were listed as associated with cytomegalovirus. In a later analysis, HLA-associated TCR beta chains showed more clonal expansion and lower generation probabilities than non-associated chains that were equally common. The authors suggested that the approach could potentially be extended to other disease states and immunological phenotypes.

The cohort consisted of 666 healthy bone marrow donors. Cohort members were all nominally healthy when sampled, although unrecorded immune exposures were likely present. The donor was CMV seronegative and was included in the group of a few hundred seronegative cohort members. Each donor provided a peripheral blood sample, and peripheral blood mononuclear cells were used for TCR beta sequencing. Genomic DNA was extracted from the blood cell samples with the Qiagen DNeasy Blood Extraction Kit. The library was generated by the immunoSEQ multiplex PCR assay. For the multiplex PCR, a mixture combining 60 forward primers for TCR Vbeta segments and 13 reverse primers for TCR Jbeta segments was used. The CDR3 region of rearranged TCR beta genes was amplified from genomic DNA by a multiplex PCR assay. Amplified TCR beta libraries were sequenced as 87-base-pair reads on the Illumina HiSeq System. Regarding the original processing steps: A later analysis tallied around 82 million unique TCR beta chains across the 550 to 850 repertoires, and around 9.9 million of those chains were shared by two or more donors. To remove PCR and sequencing errors, raw reads were error-corrected and collapsed into unique sequences using a nearest-neighbor algorithm that merged closely related sequences. To assign V, D and J gene segments, CDR3 sequences were aligned to IMGT reference sequences. For a sequence to be retained, at least a six-nucleotide match to both a V gene segment and a J gene segment was required. A rearrangement was called productive if the CDR3 had no stop codons and remained in frame with V and J, and every other rearrangement was called non-productive. Following IMGT convention, CDR3 was defined as the stretch from the second conserved V-encoded cysteine to the conserved J-encoded phenylalanine. The earlier analysis of about 640 of the donors excluded any sequence lacking an unambiguous match to a single V gene segment. In an earlier analysis of approximately 560 of the donors, a V segment was called functional when productive rearrangements were above 56.7%, and segregating when the standard deviation between donors exceeded 5%. A statistical classification framework was built to diagnose cytomegalovirus status from the catalog of TCR beta chain sequences. In a later analysis, V and J genes were assigned by comparing TCR nucleotide sequences against IMGT/GENE-DB human TR gene sequences. A later analysis assigned CDR3 sequences and most-parsimonious VDJ recombination scenarios with the TCRdist pipeline. In a later analysis, every TCR beta chain was defined by the combination of its CDR3 amino acid sequence and its V-gene family, and reads without a unique V-gene family were dropped. To address suspected cross-contamination and a sequencing artifact, a later analysis removed roughly 640 highly shared, low-generation-probability nucleotide sequences. For each public chain, a later analysis derived a clonal expansion index from normalized ranks of inferred template counts within each repertoire. In a later analysis, generation probabilities were computed with a VDJ recombination model fitted to out-of-frame rearrangements, and the resulting probabilities were checked against IGoR. A later analysis scored TCR-TCR, TCR-HLA and TCR-CMV co-occurrence with hypergeometric tests, applying a repertoire-size bias correction to TCR pairs. To estimate false discovery rates, a later analysis permuted the HLA or CMV assignments 20 times. In a later analysis, co-occurring TCRs were grouped with DBSCAN, and TCRdist sequence similarity was added when clustering was performed within HLA-allele-positive subsets. Co-occurrence clustering excluded repertoires with fewer than 30,000 or more than 120,000 public chains, plus five with anomalous nucleotide sharing. TCRdb took this table from immuneACCESS and kept in-frame rearrangements with V and J called. Such tables lack part of the clones; where checked against another copy, unresolved V genes explain under half of the gap, and the rest is unexplained. V, J and clone size derive from that table, while D and trimming were established from the DNA sequence. This sample lists about 140,000 clones; 60% to 85% were detected once. The ten largest clones add up to approximately 1.8% of the sample.

Comments on this clone: There is no known antigen for this receptor. Nothing much larger sits one base from this clone, and base qualities are not available.

This TCR derives from a man aged 40-49 years in good health and CMV-seronegative. Sequencing was done on a sample of PBMCs.

CDR3 sequence: CASSLRGGTSTYEQYF. In nucleotides, the sequence is TGTGCCAGCAGCTTGCGAGGGGGCACTTCGACCTACGAGCAGTACTTC. The chain uses TRBV5-4 and TRBJ2-7; a stretch of 7 junction bases matches TRBD1. V loses 1 base at its end and J loses 2 bases; junction bases beyond the gene matches: 9. In the germline V gene (reference sequence), CDR1 corresponds to SGHNT and CDR2 to YYREEE. Including the terminal cysteine and phenylalanine, the CDR3 comprises 16 residues. The sequence is cut down to CDR3 DNA, 48 bases in frame from base 1.